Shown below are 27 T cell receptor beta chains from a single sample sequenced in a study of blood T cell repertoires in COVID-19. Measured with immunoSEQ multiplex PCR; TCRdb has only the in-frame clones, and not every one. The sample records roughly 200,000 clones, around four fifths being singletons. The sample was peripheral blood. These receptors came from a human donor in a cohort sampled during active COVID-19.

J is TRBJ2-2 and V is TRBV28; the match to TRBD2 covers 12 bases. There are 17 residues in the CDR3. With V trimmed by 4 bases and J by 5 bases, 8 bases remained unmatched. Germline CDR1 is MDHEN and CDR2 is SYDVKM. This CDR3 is CASSSLAGGRATGELFF. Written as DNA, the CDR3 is TGTGCCAGCAGTTCACTAGCGGGAGGTCGCGCGACCGGGGAGCTGTTTTTT. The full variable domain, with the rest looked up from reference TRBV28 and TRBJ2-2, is DVKVTQSSRYLVKRTGEKVFLECVQDMDHENMFWYRQDPGLGLRLIYFSYDVKMKEKGDIPEGYSVSREKKERFSLILESASTNQTSMYLCASSSLAGGRATGELFFGEGSRLTVL.

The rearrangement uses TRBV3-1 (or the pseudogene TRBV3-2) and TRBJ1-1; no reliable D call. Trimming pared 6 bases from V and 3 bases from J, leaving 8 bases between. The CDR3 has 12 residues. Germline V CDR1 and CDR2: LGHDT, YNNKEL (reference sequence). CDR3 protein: CASRLRDTEAFF. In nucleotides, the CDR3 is TGTGCCAGCAGACTCCGGGACACTGAAGCTTTCTTT.

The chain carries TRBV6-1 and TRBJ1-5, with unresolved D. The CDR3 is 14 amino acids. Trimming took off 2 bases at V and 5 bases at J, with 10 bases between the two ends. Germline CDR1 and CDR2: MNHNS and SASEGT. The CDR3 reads CASSETSRDQPQHF. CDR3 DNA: TGTGCCAGCAGTGAAACCTCCCGCGATCAGCCCCAGCATTTT.

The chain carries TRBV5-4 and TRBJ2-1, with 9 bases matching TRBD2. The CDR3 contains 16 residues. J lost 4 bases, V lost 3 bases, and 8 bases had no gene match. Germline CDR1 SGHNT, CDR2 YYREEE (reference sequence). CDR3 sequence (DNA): TGTGCCAGCAGCTGGGGTGGGACTAGCTATTACAATGAGCAGTTCTTC. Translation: CASSWGGTSYYNEQFF. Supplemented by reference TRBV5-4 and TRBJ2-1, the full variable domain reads ETGVTQSPTHLIKTRGQQVTLRCSSQSGHNTVSWYQQALGQGPQFIFQYYREEENGRGNFPPRFSGLQFPNYSSELNVNALELDDSALYLCASSWGGTSYYNEQFFGPGTRLTVL.

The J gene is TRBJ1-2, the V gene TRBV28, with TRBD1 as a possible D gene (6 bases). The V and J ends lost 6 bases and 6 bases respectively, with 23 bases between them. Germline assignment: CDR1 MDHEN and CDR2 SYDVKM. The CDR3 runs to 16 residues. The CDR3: CASSYRDVENRDGYTF. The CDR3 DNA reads TGTGCCAGCAGCTACAGGGATGTCGAAAACCGTGATGGCTACACCTTC.

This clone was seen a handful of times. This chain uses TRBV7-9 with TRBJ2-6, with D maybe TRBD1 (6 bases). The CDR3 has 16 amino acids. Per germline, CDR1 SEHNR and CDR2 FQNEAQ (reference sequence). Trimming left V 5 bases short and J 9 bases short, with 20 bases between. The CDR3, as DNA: TGTGCCAGCAGCCAATACGGGACACCCAGAGGCAACGTCCTGACTTTC. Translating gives CASSQYGTPRGNVLTF. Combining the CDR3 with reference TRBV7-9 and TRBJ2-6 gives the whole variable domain DTGVSQNPRHKITKRGQNVTFRCDPISEHNRLYWYRQTLGQGPEFLTYFQNEAQLEKSRLLSDRFSAERPKGSFSTLEIQRTEQGDSAMYLCASSQYGTPRGNVLTFGAGSRLTVL.

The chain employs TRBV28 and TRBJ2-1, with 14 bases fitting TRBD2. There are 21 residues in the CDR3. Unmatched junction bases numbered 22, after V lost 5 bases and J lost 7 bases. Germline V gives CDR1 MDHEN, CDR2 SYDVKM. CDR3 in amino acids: CASSPYKGLFGLAGGGNEQFF. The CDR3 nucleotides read TGTGCCAGCAGTCCCTATAAAGGACTATTTGGACTAGCGGGAGGTGGGAATGAGCAGTTCTTC.

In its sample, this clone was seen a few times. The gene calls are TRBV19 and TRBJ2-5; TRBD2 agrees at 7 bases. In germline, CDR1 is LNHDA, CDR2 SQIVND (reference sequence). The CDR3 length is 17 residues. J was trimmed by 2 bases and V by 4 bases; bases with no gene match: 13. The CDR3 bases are TGTGCCAGTAGTACCCGCAGGCTAGCGGAGAAACAAGAGACCCAGTACTTC. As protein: CASSTRRLAEKQETQYF.

The CDR3 bases are TGCGCCAGCAGCCAAGCCTGGGGGGGGGACAATGAGCAGTTCTTC. Translation gives CASSQAWGGDNEQFF. The V gene is TRBV4-1, the J gene TRBJ2-1; 7 bases agree with TRBD2. The CDR3 is 15 amino acids. V trimming: 1 base; J trimming: 5 bases; junction bases outside the gene matches: 5. From germline, CDR1 is MGHRA and CDR2 YSYEKL.

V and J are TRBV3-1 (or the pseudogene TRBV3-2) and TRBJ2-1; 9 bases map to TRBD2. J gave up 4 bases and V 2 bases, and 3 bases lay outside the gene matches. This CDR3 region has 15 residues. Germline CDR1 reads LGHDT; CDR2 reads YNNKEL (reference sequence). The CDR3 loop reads CASSQQSGGYNEQFF. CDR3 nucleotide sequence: TGTGCCAGCAGCCAACAAAGCGGGGGGTACAATGAGCAGTTCTTC.

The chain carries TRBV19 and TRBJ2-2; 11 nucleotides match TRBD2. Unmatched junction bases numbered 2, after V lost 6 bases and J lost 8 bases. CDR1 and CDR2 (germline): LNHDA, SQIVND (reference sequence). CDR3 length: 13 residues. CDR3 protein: CASRTSGKGELFF. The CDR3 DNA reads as TGTGCCAGTAGGACTAGCGGGAAGGGGGAGCTGTTTTTT.

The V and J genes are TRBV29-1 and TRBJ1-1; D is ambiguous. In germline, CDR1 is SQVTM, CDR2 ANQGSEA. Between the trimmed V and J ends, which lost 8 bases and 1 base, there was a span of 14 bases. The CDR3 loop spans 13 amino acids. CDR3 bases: TGCAGCTCCCGAGGGAGCGGGAACACTGAAGCTTTCTTT. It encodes CSSRGSGNTEAFF.

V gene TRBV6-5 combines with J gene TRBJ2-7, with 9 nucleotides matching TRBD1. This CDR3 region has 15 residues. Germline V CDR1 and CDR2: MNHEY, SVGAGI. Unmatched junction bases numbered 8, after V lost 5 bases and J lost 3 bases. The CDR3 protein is CASSLTGTGRYEQYF. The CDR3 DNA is TGTGCCAGCAGTCTAACCGGGACAGGGCGCTACGAGCAGTACTTC.

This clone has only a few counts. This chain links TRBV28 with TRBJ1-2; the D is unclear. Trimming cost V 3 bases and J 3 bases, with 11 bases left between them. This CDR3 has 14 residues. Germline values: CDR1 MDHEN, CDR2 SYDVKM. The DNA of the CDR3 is TGTGCCAGCAGTTTTCCCGACAAGCACTATGGCTACACCTTC. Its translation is CASSFPDKHYGYTF.

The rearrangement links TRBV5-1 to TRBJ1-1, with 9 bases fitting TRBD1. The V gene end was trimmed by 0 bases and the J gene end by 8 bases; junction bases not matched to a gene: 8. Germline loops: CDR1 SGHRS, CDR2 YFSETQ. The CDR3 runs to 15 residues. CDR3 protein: CASSLGTGAQTEAFF. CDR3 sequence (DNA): TGCGCCAGCAGCTTGGGGACAGGGGCACAAACCGAAGCTTTCTTT. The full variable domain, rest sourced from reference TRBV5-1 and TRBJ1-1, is KAGVTQTPRYLIKTRGQQVTLSCSPISGHRSVSWYQQTPGQGLQFLFEYFSETQRNKGNFPGRFSGRQFSNSRSEMNVSTLELGDSALYLCASSLGTGAQTEAFFGQGTRLTVV.

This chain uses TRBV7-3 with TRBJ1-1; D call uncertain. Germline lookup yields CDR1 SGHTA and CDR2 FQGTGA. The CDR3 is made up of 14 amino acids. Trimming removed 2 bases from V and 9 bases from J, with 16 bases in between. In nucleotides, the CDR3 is TGTGCCAGCAGCTTACGGGTCGAAACAACCCAAGCTTTCTTT. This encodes CASSLRVETTQAFF.

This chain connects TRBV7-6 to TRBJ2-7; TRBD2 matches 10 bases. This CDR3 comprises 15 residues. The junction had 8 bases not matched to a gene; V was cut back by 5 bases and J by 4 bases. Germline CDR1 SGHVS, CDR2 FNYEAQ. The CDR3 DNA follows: TGTGCCAGCAGCCTAGGGACTAGCGAACATTACGAGCAGTACTTC. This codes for CASSLGTSEHYEQYF.

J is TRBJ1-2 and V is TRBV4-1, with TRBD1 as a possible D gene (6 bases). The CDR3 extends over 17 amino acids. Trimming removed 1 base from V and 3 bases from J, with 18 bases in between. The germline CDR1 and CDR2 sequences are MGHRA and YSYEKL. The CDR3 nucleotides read TGCGCCAGCAGCCAAGTCCTCTACAGGGAAAGGGACTATGGCTACACCTTC. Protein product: CASSQVLYRERDYGYTF.

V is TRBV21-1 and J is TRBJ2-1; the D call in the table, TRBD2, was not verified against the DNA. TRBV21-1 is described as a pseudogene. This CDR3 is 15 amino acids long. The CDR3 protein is CASSKLFSGGNEQFF. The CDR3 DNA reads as TGTGCCAGCAGCAAATTGTTTAGCGGGGGTAATGAGCAGTTCTTC.

The CDR3 DNA is TGTGCCAGCAGCTTCTACTCCGGGACAGCTTACGCGAACACCGGGGAGCTGTTTTTT. Translation gives CASSFYSGTAYANTGELFF. The V and J genes are TRBV5-6 and TRBJ2-2; the match to TRBD1 covers 7 bases. Germline V gene lookup returns CDR1 SGHDT and CDR2 YYEEEE. This CDR3 is built from 19 residues. Trimming cost V 2 bases and J 0 bases; bases outside gene matches: 13.

CDR3 DNA: TGCGCCAGCAAACGAGGGGAGGGAGATACGCAGTATTTT. It codes for CASKRGEGDTQYF. The genes are TRBV5-1 and TRBJ2-3; 7 positions agree with TRBD2. Per the germline V gene, CDR1 is SGHRS and CDR2 is YFSETQ. V was pared by 6 bases and J by 5 bases, with 6 bases of the junction left unmatched. The CDR3 sequence is 13 residues long.

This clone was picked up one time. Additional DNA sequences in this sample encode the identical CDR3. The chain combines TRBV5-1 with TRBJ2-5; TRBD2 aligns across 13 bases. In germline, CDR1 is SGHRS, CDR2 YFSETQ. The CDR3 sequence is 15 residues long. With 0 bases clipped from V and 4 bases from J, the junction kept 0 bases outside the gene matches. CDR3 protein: CASSLGLAGGETQYF. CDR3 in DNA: TGCGCCAGCAGCTTGGGACTAGCGGGAGGAGAGACCCAGTACTTC. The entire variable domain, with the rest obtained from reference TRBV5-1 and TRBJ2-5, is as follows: KAGVTQTPRYLIKTRGQQVTLSCSPISGHRSVSWYQQTPGQGLQFLFEYFSETQRNKGNFPGRFSGRQFSNSRSEMNVSTLELGDSALYLCASSLGLAGGETQYFGPGTRLLVL.

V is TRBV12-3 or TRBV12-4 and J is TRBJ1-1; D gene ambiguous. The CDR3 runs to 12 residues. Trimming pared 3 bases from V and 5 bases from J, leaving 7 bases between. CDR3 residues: CASSFPGTEAFF. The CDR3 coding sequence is TGTGCCAGCAGTTTTCCGGGGACTGAAGCTTTCTTT.

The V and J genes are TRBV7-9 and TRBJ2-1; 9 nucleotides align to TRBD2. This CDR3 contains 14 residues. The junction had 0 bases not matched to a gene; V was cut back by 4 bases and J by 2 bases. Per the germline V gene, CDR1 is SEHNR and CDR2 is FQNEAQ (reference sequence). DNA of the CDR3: TGTGCCAGCAGCTCTAGCGGGGCCTACAATGAGCAGTTCTTC. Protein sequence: CASSSSGAYNEQFF.

In DNA form, the CDR3 reads TGTGCCAGCTCCCAGGACAGGGACTATGGCTACACCTTC. Translation: CASSQDRDYGYTF. This sequence joins TRBV6-5 and TRBJ1-2; 8 positions agree with TRBD1. This CDR3 has 13 amino acids. V lost 8 bases and J lost 3; bases outside the gene matches: 5. Germline assignment: CDR1 MNHEY and CDR2 SVGAGI.

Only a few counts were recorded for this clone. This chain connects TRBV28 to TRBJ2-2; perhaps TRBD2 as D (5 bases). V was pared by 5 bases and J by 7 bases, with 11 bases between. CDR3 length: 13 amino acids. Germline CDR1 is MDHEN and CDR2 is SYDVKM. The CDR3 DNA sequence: TGTGCCAGCAGTACTAGGGCTAGCGGGGAGCTGTTTTTT. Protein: CASSTRASGELFF.

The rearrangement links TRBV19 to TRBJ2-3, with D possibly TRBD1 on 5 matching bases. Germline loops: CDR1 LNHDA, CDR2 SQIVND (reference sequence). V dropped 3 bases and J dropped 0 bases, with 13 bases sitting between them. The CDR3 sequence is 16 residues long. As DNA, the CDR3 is TGTGCCAGTAGTATTATGGGCAGGGCTAGCACAGATACGCAGTATTTT. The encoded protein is CASSIMGRASTDTQYF.